This T cell receptor (beta chain) is from a study of blood T cell repertoires in COVID-19. The wider study: Samples of COVID-19 (acute and convalescent) were obtained from the United States, Italy and Spain. T cells, B-cell-depleted T cells, or PBMCs supplied cDNA or gDNA.

Under the authors' procedure: The assay estimated nucleated cells by amplifying reference gene primers. Some clones are missing from TCRdb's copy, which holds only in-frame ones; the method was immunoSEQ multiplex PCR. V and J calls and clone size are as listed in that table; D and trimming were resolved from the DNA. Of roughly 60,000 clones listed, roughly four fifths are singletons. Losses at the gene ends were 6 bases for V and 4 bases for J; bases not matched to a gene: 7. The germline CDR1 and CDR2 sequences are SNHLY and FYNNEI. This CDR3 spans 15 amino acids. The sample consisted of peripheral blood. The rearrangement joins TRBV2 to TRBJ2-1, with TRBD1 identical over 9 bases. The receptor was isolated from a man older than 75 with acute or convalescent COVID-19. The CDR3 coding sequence is TGTGCCAGCAGAGGGTGGGACAGGGAATACAATGAGCAGTTCTTC. It yields the protein CASRGWDREYNEQFF.